These 22 T cell receptor beta chains were sequenced from one sample in a study of shared T cell receptors in the human thymus. Libraries were prepared by immunoSEQ multiplex PCR; TCRdb keeps only in-frame clonotypes and omits some of them. The top ten clones hold 0.0094% of a sample with some 640,000 clones, about 89% of them seen once. A further study also used this sample, focusing on human thymus T cells.

The source material was thymocytes. The receptors were gathered from a boy younger than two with a congenital heart defect.

This chain connects TRBV7-6 to TRBJ2-5; the D gene is possibly TRBD1 (6 bases). Germline lookup yields CDR1 SGHVS and CDR2 FNYEAQ. Trimming shortened V by 1 base and J by 4 bases, and 7 bases separated the two germline ends. The CDR3 spans 13 residues. CDR3 sequence (DNA): TGTGCCAGCAGCTTAGGCAGGGGAGAGACCCAGTACTTC. Protein product: CASSLGRGETQYF.

The chain employs TRBV5-4 and TRBJ2-5; possibly TRBD1 for D (6 bases). The V gene lost 0 bases and the J gene lost 3 bases, with 12 bases spanning the gap. This CDR3 contains 15 residues. Germline assignment: CDR1 SGHNT and CDR2 YYREEE (reference sequence). The CDR3 loop is CASSLAQDRKETQYF. CDR3 nucleotide sequence: TGTGCCAGCAGCTTGGCCCAGGACAGAAAAGAGACCCAGTACTTC.

This sequence joins TRBV14 and TRBJ1-4, with TRBD1 as a possible D gene (5 bases). V was clipped by 1 base and J by 4 bases, with 10 bases between them. The CDR3 consists of 15 residues. The germline CDR1 and CDR2 sequences are SGHDN and FVKESK. CDR3 sequence (DNA): TGTGCCAGCAGCCAAGTTTTGGGACTTAATGAAAAACTGTTTTTT. Translation: CASSQVLGLNEKLFF.

This clone was detected once. CDR3 coding DNA: TGTGCCAGCAGCCCAAAACTCCCCGGGACAGATTACACAGATACGCAGTATTTT. It specifies CASSPKLPGTDYTDTQYF. This chain uses TRBV7-9 with TRBJ2-3; TRBD1 matches at 7 bases. The CDR3 has 18 amino acids. The germline gives CDR1 SEHNR, CDR2 FQNEAQ (reference sequence). Losses at the gene ends were 5 bases for V and 2 bases for J; bases not matched to a gene: 16.

The V gene is TRBV7-9, the J gene TRBJ2-5; 8 nucleotides align to TRBD1. Germline V lookup: CDR1 SEHNR, CDR2 FQNEAQ (reference sequence). This CDR3 is built from 16 residues. The J segment lost 1 base and the V segment lost 4 bases, leaving 8 bases of the junction unmatched. The CDR3, as DNA: TGTGCCAGCAGCTACGGACAGGGCCGAGTCCAAGAGACCCAGTACTTC. This encodes CASSYGQGRVQETQYF.

The chain recombines TRBV30 with TRBJ2-7; 9 bases agree with TRBD1. The germline gives CDR1 GTSNPN, CDR2 SVGIG (reference sequence). The CDR3 covers 16 residues. V lost 4 bases to trimming and J lost 3 bases; unmatched junction nucleotides: 13. The CDR3 spells CAWTPNRDRDFYEQYF. CDR3 nucleotide sequence: TGTGCCTGGACCCCTAATAGGGACAGGGATTTCTACGAGCAGTACTTC.

This rearrangement joins TRBV15 to TRBJ1-3; D possibly corresponds to TRBD1 (6 bases). The CDR3 is 16 amino acids. V lost 1 base to trimming and J lost 0 bases, with 10 bases between them. Germline loops: CDR1 LNHNV, CDR2 YYDKDF (reference sequence). The CDR3 reads CATSRGIRGSGNTIYF. The CDR3 nucleotides read TGTGCCACCAGCAGAGGTATCAGGGGCTCTGGAAACACCATATATTTT.

The CDR3 region is CASSFSGAYEQYF. In DNA form, the CDR3 reads TGTGCCAGCAGCTTTAGCGGGGCCTACGAGCAGTACTTC. This chain links TRBV7-2 with TRBJ2-7; 8 nucleotides align to TRBD2. Germline CDR1 reads SGHTA; CDR2 reads FQGNSA. The CDR3 sequence is 13 residues long. Unmatched junction bases numbered 0, after V lost 3 bases and J lost 2 bases.

The rearrangement joins TRBV19 to TRBJ1-2; tentatively, D is TRBD1 (5 bases). V was cut by 6 bases and J by 4 bases, with 27 bases left in between. In germline, CDR1 is LNHDA, CDR2 SQIVND (reference sequence). The CDR3 totals 18 residues. Here the CDR3 DNA reads TGTGCCAGTAGCCACCTAACCGGGACTTCGCCACCGAGCTATGGCTACACCTTC. Protein: CASSHLTGTSPPSYGYTF.

This chain uses TRBV9 with TRBJ2-3; 10 nucleotides align to TRBD2. The junction had 7 bases not matched to a gene; V was cut back by 3 bases and J by 3 bases. The germline V gene has CDR1 SGDLS and CDR2 YYNGEE. The length of the CDR3 is 16 residues. The CDR3 DNA reads as TGTGCCAGCAGCGCCAAACTAGCGGGAATGACAGATACGCAGTATTTT. Protein sequence: CASSAKLAGMTDTQYF.

The chain carries TRBV2 and TRBJ1-1; unclear D gene. V dropped 7 bases and J dropped 0 bases, with 9 bases sitting between them. This CDR3 is built from 13 residues. CDR1 is SNHLY, CDR2 FYNNEI, per germline. CDR3 protein: CASIRLLNTEAFF. The CDR3 coding sequence is TGTGCCAGCATCCGACTTCTGAACACTGAAGCTTTCTTT.

The gene calls are TRBV5-1 and TRBJ2-5; 12 bases are shared with TRBD2. The CDR3 is made up of 17 amino acids. Per germline, CDR1 SGHRS and CDR2 YFSETQ. V lost 2 bases and J lost 3; bases outside the gene matches: 8. The DNA for the CDR3 is TGCGCCAGCAGCTTCAGACTAGCGGGAGTCCCAGAAGAGACCCAGTACTTC. Protein product: CASSFRLAGVPEETQYF.

This clone was seen a few times. The rearrangement links TRBV14 to TRBJ1-2; D is ambiguous. Germline CDR1 SGHDN, CDR2 FVKESK. This CDR3 has 15 residues. Between the trimmed V and J ends, which lost 7 bases and 0 bases, there was a span of 15 bases. The CDR3 bases are TGTGCCAGCACTTTCACAGAATTCACTAACTATGGCTACACCTTC. It translates to CASTFTEFTNYGYTF.

The rearrangement joins TRBV14 to TRBJ2-1; TRBD2 aligns across 7 bases. This CDR3 comprises 15 residues. Looked up from germline, CDR1 is SGHDN and CDR2 is FVKESK. V trimming: 1 base; J trimming: 6 bases; junction bases outside the gene matches: 6. The CDR3 protein is CASSQVEGLFNEQFF. Written as DNA, the CDR3 is TGTGCCAGCAGCCAAGTAGAGGGACTATTCAATGAGCAGTTCTTC.

This clone was observed once. The J gene is TRBJ2-7, the V gene TRBV30, with TRBD2 matching 8 bases. The CDR3 has 12 residues. J lost 7 bases, V lost 3 bases, and 5 bases had no gene match. From germline, CDR1 is GTSNPN and CDR2 SVGIG (reference sequence). The CDR3 sequence is CAWSPGLEEQYF. Written as DNA, the CDR3 is TGTGCCTGGAGCCCGGGACTAGAAGAGCAGTACTTC.

The rearrangement links TRBV12-5 to TRBJ1-2; 7 bases map to TRBD1. Per the germline V gene, CDR1 is LGHNT and CDR2 is FRNRAP. The V gene end was trimmed by 1 base and the J gene end by 8 bases; junction bases not matched to a gene: 7. The CDR3 covers 14 residues. CDR3 nucleotide sequence: TGTGCTAGTGGTTTGGCCGCAAGGGGGCGGGGCTACACCTTC. Translated: CASGLAARGRGYTF. Variable domain in full (rest from reference TRBV12-5 and TRBJ1-2): DARVTQTPRHKVTEMGQEVTMRCQPILGHNTVFWYRQTMMQGLELLAYFRNRAPLDDSGMPKDRFSAEMPDATLATLKIQPSEPRDSAVYFCASGLAARGRGYTFGSGTRLTVV.

To note about this clone: The sample has other DNA sequences that encode this CDR3 too. The chain uses TRBV9 and TRBJ2-6; unclear D gene. Germline CDR1 SGDLS, CDR2 YYNGEE. The V end lost 4 bases, the J end lost 0 bases, and 5 bases lay between the germline ends. There are 14 residues in the CDR3. The CDR3 DNA is TGTGCCAGCAGCCCCAGCTCTGGGGCCAACGTCCTGACTTTC. Protein: CASSPSSGANVLTF.

The chain couples TRBV4-3 to TRBJ2-2; the match to TRBD1 covers 7 bases. Germline loops: CDR1 LGHNA, CDR2 YSLEER. The V and J ends lost 3 bases and 1 base, in that order; junction bases with no gene match: 11. There are 18 residues in the CDR3. The CDR3 loop is CASSHKSPDRRNTGELFF. In nucleotides, the CDR3 is TGCGCCAGCAGCCACAAATCACCGGACAGGCGGAACACCGGGGAGCTGTTTTTT.

The CDR3 sequence is CATSRKGWASGSHTYEQYF. CDR3 bases: TGTGCCACCAGCAGAAAGGGATGGGCTAGCGGGAGTCATACCTACGAGCAGTACTTC. The chain carries TRBV15 and TRBJ2-7; 10 bases line up with TRBD2. From germline, CDR1 is LNHNV and CDR2 YYDKDF (reference sequence). The CDR3 covers 19 residues. The trim removed 2 bases at V and 2 bases at J, leaving 15 bases unmatched.

The V call is TRBV28, the J call TRBJ1-5; D possibly corresponds to TRBD1 (5 bases). The CDR3 is made up of 13 amino acids. The germline V and J ends were trimmed by 7 bases and 6 bases, with 13 bases remaining between them. Germline CDR1 MDHEN, CDR2 SYDVKM. The CDR3 protein is CASKSDGGQPQHF. DNA for the CDR3: TGTGCCAGCAAGTCGGACGGGGGTCAGCCCCAGCATTTT.

V and J are TRBV27 and TRBJ2-2, with 10 bases identical to TRBD1. V gave up 6 bases and J gave up 3 bases; unmatched junction bases: 16. The CDR3 contains 19 residues. Germline V gives CDR1 MNHEY, CDR2 SMNVEV (reference sequence). The CDR3 reads CASSRTGGGRSVDTGELFF. In DNA form, the CDR3 reads TGTGCCAGCAGCCGGACAGGGGGTGGTCGGTCAGTGGACACCGGGGAGCTGTTTTTT.

This sequence joins TRBV18 and TRBJ1-2; D possibly corresponds to TRBD1 (6 bases). This CDR3 region has 14 residues. The V gene's germline CDR1 is KGHSH and CDR2 LQKENI. V was pared by 7 bases and J by 3 bases, with 15 bases between. In DNA, the CDR3 is TGTGCCAGCTGCTCTGGACAGCCCTACTATGGCTACACCTTC. Translation: CASCSGQPYYGYTF.